The rows below give T cell receptor beta chains drawn from one sample of a study of shared clonotypes between healthy human individuals. Profiling relied on immunoSEQ multiplex PCR, and the TCRdb table lists in-frame clones only, not all of them. The sample includes about 460,000 clones, 77% of them seen just once. The sequenced sample was PBMCs. Source of these receptors: a woman aged 40 to 50 in good health. Some clones in this sample may be carry-over from other donors' samples. The CDR3 runs from the conserved cysteine through the conserved F or W. D genes are given only for firm matches. Clone size is stated in some rows and not others, as once, few, many or a class when expanded.

d_gene: TRBD2
j_gene: TRBJ2-7
abundance: -
v_gene: TRBV11-1
CDR3nt: TGTGCCAGCAGCTTCAGGGACACGGGACTAGTTGGCTACGAGCAGTACTTC
CDR3aa: CASSFRDTGLVGYEQYF

d_gene: TRBD2
j_gene: TRBJ2-3
abundance: -
v_gene: TRBV7-8
CDR3nt: TGTGCCAGCAGTCCCAGCGGGAGGCCCACAGATACGCAGTATTTT
CDR3aa: CASSPSGRPTDTQYF

d_gene: -
j_gene: TRBJ2-1
abundance: -
v_gene: TRBV2
CDR3nt: TGTGCCAGCAGAGAGTGGCGGGAGCAGTTCTTC
CDR3aa: CASREWREQFF

d_gene: TRBD2
j_gene: TRBJ2-1
abundance: -
v_gene: TRBV6-4
CDR3nt: TGTGCCAGCAGTCCCGGGACTAGCGGGAGCAATGAGCAGTTCTTC
CDR3aa: CASSPGTSGSNEQFF

d_gene: -
j_gene: TRBJ1-5
abundance: -
v_gene: TRBV19
CDR3nt: TGTGCCAGTAGTATAAGCGGGGAGGGTCAGCCCCAGCATTTT
CDR3aa: CASSISGEGQPQHF

d_gene: -
j_gene: TRBJ2-3
abundance: -
v_gene: TRBV7-9
CDR3nt: TGTGCCAGCAGCTTAGTAGCTAGCACAGATACGCAGTATTTT
CDR3aa: CASSLVASTDTQYF

d_gene: TRBD1
j_gene: TRBJ1-5
abundance: -
v_gene: TRBV5-6
CDR3nt: TGTGCCGGTACCGGGACAGACGGCAATCAGCCCCAGCATTTT
CDR3aa: CAGTGTDGNQPQHF

d_gene: -
j_gene: TRBJ1-3
abundance: few
v_gene: TRBV6-1
CDR3nt: TGTGCCAGCAGTGAAATTTGGGACGGAAACACCATATATTTT
CDR3aa: CASSEIWDGNTIYF

d_gene: -
j_gene: TRBJ2-1
abundance: -
v_gene: TRBV11-2
CDR3nt: TGTGCCAGCAGCAAAGCCCTAGGTAGCTCCTACAATGAGCAGTTCTTC
CDR3aa: CASSKALGSSYNEQFF

d_gene: TRBD1
j_gene: TRBJ1-1
abundance: -
v_gene: TRBV27
CDR3nt: TGTGCCAGCAGGTTGCGACAGGGGAACACTGAAGCTTTCTTT
CDR3aa: CASRLRQGNTEAFF

d_gene: -
j_gene: TRBJ1-1
abundance: few
v_gene: TRBV7-9
CDR3nt: TGTGCCAGCACCCTAGTGGGCACTGAAGCTTTCTTT
CDR3aa: CASTLVGTEAFF

d_gene: TRBD2
j_gene: TRBJ2-7
abundance: -
v_gene: TRBV7-8
CDR3nt: TGTGCCAGCAGCCCCGGACTAGCGGGATACTACGAGCAGTACTTC
CDR3aa: CASSPGLAGYYEQYF

d_gene: TRBD1
j_gene: TRBJ2-4
abundance: -
v_gene: TRBV6-6
CDR3nt: TGTGCCAGCAGAGACGGGACAGGGAGCAACATTCAGTACTTC
CDR3aa: CASRDGTGSNIQYF

d_gene: -
j_gene: TRBJ2-7
abundance: -
v_gene: TRBV29-1
CDR3nt: TGCAGCGTTAGTCAGGGGCCCTACGAGCAGTACTTC
CDR3aa: CSVSQGPYEQYF

d_gene: TRBD1
j_gene: TRBJ2-1
abundance: -
v_gene: TRBV5-8
CDR3nt: TGTGCCAGCAGCCCCAGACAGGGGGCTTATAATGAGCAGTTCTTC
CDR3aa: CASSPRQGAYNEQFF

d_gene: -
j_gene: TRBJ2-7
abundance: -
v_gene: TRBV4-3
CDR3nt: TGCGCCAGCAGCCAATTTTGGGACTACGAGCAGTACTTC
CDR3aa: CASSQFWDYEQYF

d_gene: TRBD1
j_gene: TRBJ1-2
abundance: many
v_gene: TRBV27
CDR3nt: TGTGCCAGCAGTTCATGGGAGACAGGGGGTGGCTACACCTTC
CDR3aa: CASSSWETGGGYTF

d_gene: -
j_gene: TRBJ1-2
abundance: -
v_gene: TRBV15
CDR3nt: TGTGCCACCAGAACAGATGGCGGGCTTGGCTATGGCTACACCTTC
CDR3aa: CATRTDGGLGYGYTF

d_gene: -
j_gene: TRBJ2-7
abundance: -
v_gene: TRBV18
CDR3nt: TGTGCCAGTCGGTCGCTCGACTTCGAGCAGTACTTC
CDR3aa: CASRSLDFEQYF

d_gene: TRBD2
j_gene: TRBJ2-7
abundance: few
v_gene: TRBV4-1
CDR3nt: TGCGCCAGCAGCCAAGGTACCCCCCTTAGCGGGACTTACGAGCAGTACTTC
CDR3aa: CASSQGTPLSGTYEQYF

d_gene: TRBD1
j_gene: TRBJ2-7
abundance: -
v_gene: TRBV11-2
CDR3nt: TGTGCCAGCAGCCCGGGACAGCCCGGCTCCTACGAGCAGTACTTC
CDR3aa: CASSPGQPGSYEQYF

d_gene: TRBD2
j_gene: TRBJ2-7
abundance: -
v_gene: TRBV28
CDR3nt: TGTGCCAGCAGTTTACCGACCGGACTAGCGAGCTCCTACGAGCAGTACTTC
CDR3aa: CASSLPTGLASSYEQYF

d_gene: -
j_gene: TRBJ1-2
abundance: few
v_gene: TRBV2
CDR3nt: TGTGCCAGCAGTGATACCCCCCGGGGGGCAATAAGTGGCTACACCTTC
CDR3aa: CASSDTPRGAISGYTF

d_gene: TRBD2
j_gene: TRBJ2-2
abundance: -
v_gene: TRBV7-8
CDR3nt: TGTGCCAGCATGCCCTTTTCCGGGACTAGCCCTGGAGATGGCGGGGAGCTGTTTTTT
CDR3aa: CASMPFSGTSPGDGGELFF

d_gene: TRBD1
j_gene: TRBJ2-6
abundance: -
v_gene: TRBV6-4
CDR3nt: TGTGCCAGCAGTGATGGACAGGACGGACCTGGGGCCAACGTCCTGACTTTC
CDR3aa: CASSDGQDGPGANVLTF

d_gene: -
j_gene: TRBJ1-2
abundance: -
v_gene: TRBV28
CDR3nt: TGTGCCAGCGTGGACAGTCCTTATGGCTACACCTTC
CDR3aa: CASVDSPYGYTF

d_gene: TRBD2
j_gene: TRBJ2-5
abundance: -
v_gene: TRBV5-5
CDR3nt: TGTGCCAGCAGCTCCCTAGCGGGAGGGGGGGAGACCCAGTACTTC
CDR3aa: CASSSLAGGGETQYF